The present TCR beta chain was sequenced within a study of CD8 T cells in ankylosing spondylitis. Study findings and constraints: Reactive arthritis synovial fluid and blood were previously reported to contain some motif variants. Reported data indicate significant enrichment of disease-linked clones within matched ankylosing spondylitis synovial fluid.

The sample holds many counts of this clonotype. No antigen is known for it. Via MiXCR, TCRdb re-called the 5' RACE reads, giving one row per CDR3 protein. The sample includes 350,000 or so distinct CDR3 sequences, under 14% seen only once; the top ten take roughly 9.2%. Trimming cost V 7 bases and J 5 bases; bases outside gene matches: 6. CDR3 length: 14 residues. The sequencing input was blood, either unsorted or a sorted T cell fraction (not recorded which). This clonotype originated in a female donor with ankylosing spondylitis or in good health (not recorded which). The chain joins TRBV12-3 or TRBV12-4 to TRBJ2-1, with 9 positions matching TRBD2. CDR3 coding DNA: TGTGCCAGCATTCCGGGACTAGCCGACAATGAGCAGTTCTTC. Its protein is CASIPGLADNEQFF.